Listed here are 15 T cell receptor beta chains from one sample, sequenced in a study of human T cells and chemical hapten exposure. One entry per CDR3 protein, called by TCRdb with MiXCR from the RACE reads. Here the sample spans some 170,000 distinct CDR3 sequences, roughly 25% being singletons. The time point here: patch test 3, about 24 weeks after DPC sensitization. This sample's treatment: therapeutic diphenylcyclopropenone sensitization with weekly scalp DPC. The sample here was whole blood, taken in connection with sensitization to the hapten diphenylcyclopropenone (DPC). These receptors were obtained from a woman between 18 and 29 years old with alopecia areata. Some clones in this sample may be carry-over from other donors' samples.

In this sample, this clonotype turned up many times. The rearrangement joins TRBV6-4 to TRBJ2-1; D unresolved. The CDR3 is 15 residues long. Trimming took 2 bases from V and 0 from J, leaving 8 bases between them. CDR1 and CDR2 from the germline V gene are MRHNA and SNTAGT. Here the CDR3 reads CASSDGRSSYNEQFF. The CDR3 DNA follows: TGTGCCAGCAGTGACGGCCGCAGCTCCTACAATGAGCAGTTCTTC.

This clonotype was detected a few times. This rearrangement joins TRBV2 to TRBJ1-4, with unresolved D. The CDR3 contains 15 residues. Germline CDR1 SNHLY, CDR2 FYNNEI. Between the trimmed V and J ends, which lost 8 bases and 4 bases, there was a span of 17 bases. The DNA for the CDR3 is TGTGCCAGCGTCAAATTAGGGCCGCATAATGAAAAACTGTTTTTT. Its translation: CASVKLGPHNEKLFF.

The chain joins TRBV7-2 to TRBJ2-7; D not resolved. Germline V gene sequence: CDR1 SGHTA, CDR2 FQGNSA. Between the trimmed V and J ends, which lost 5 bases and 3 bases, there was a span of 8 bases. The CDR3 contains 12 residues. The CDR3: CASSPRSYEQYF. CDR3 nucleotide sequence: TGTGCCAGCAGCCCACGTAGCTACGAGCAGTACTTC.

The table lists this clonotype with a few counts. V usage is TRBV11-2 and J usage is TRBJ2-2; 8 bases agree with TRBD2. J gave up 2 bases and V 8 bases, and 7 bases lay outside the gene matches. The CDR3 is 15 amino acids. Germline loops: CDR1 SGHAT, CDR2 FQNNGV. CDR3 nucleotide sequence: TGTGCCAGCGGGTCCGGGACTAGAAACACCGGGGAGCTGTTTTTT. This encodes CASGSGTRNTGELFF.

This clonotype was observed a handful of times. V and J are TRBV19 and TRBJ2-7, with TRBD2 matching over 7 bases. The V gene's germline CDR1 is LNHDA and CDR2 SQIVND (reference sequence). The CDR3 extends over 16 amino acids. Trimming cost V 4 bases and J 7 bases; bases outside gene matches: 16. The DNA for the CDR3 is TGTGCCAGTAGTAGGGGATCCCCGGGAGGAGTAGGGGAGCAGTACTTC. It specifies CASSRGSPGGVGEQYF.

CDR3 protein: CASSQVQTAYEQYF. CDR3 DNA sequence: TGTGCCAGCAGCCAAGTGCAAACAGCCTACGAGCAGTACTTC. The chain has TRBV4-2 and TRBJ2-7; no firm D call. The CDR3 extends over 14 amino acids. Per germline, CDR1 LGHNA and CDR2 YNFKEQ. The ends were cut back, 1 base at V and 2 bases at J, with 9 bases in the middle.

This clonotype has only a few counts. V and J are TRBV9 and TRBJ2-3; D call uncertain. CDR3 length equals 16 residues. Between the trimmed V and J ends, which lost 0 bases and 2 bases, there was a span of 13 bases. Germline V gene lookup returns CDR1 SGDLS and CDR2 YYNGEE. The CDR3 spells CASSVGRGRATDTQYF. The DNA of the CDR3 is TGTGCCAGCAGCGTAGGTCGAGGAAGAGCCACAGATACGCAGTATTTT.

V gene TRBV5-5 combines with J gene TRBJ1-5; no definite D call. Trimming removed 3 bases from V and 5 bases from J, with 9 bases in between. The CDR3 covers 13 residues. Germline values: CDR1 SGHKS, CDR2 YYEKEE (reference sequence). The CDR3 nucleotides are TGTGCCAGCAGCTCCCGGCAGGATCAGCCCCAGCATTTT. Protein product: CASSSRQDQPQHF. Variable domain in full (rest from reference TRBV5-5 and TRBJ1-5): DAGVTQSPTHLIKTRGQQVTLRCSPISGHKSVSWYQQVLGQGPQFIFQYYEKEERGRGNFPDRFSARQFPNYSSELNVNALLLGDSALYLCASSSRQDQPQHFGDGTRLSIL.

The genes are TRBV20-1 and TRBJ2-7; D is possibly TRBD2 (5 bases). The CDR3 totals 14 residues. In germline, CDR1 is DFQATT, CDR2 SNEGSKA (reference sequence). Trimming pared 0 bases from V and 1 base from J, leaving 10 bases between. In DNA, the CDR3 is TGCAGTGCTAGAGACGAGGGTCTATCCTACGAGCAGTACTTC. Its translation: CSARDEGLSYEQYF.

This sequence joins TRBV25-1 and TRBJ2-7, with D possibly TRBD1 on 6 matching bases. The CDR3 is 13 residues long. Trimming took 11 bases from V and 0 from J, leaving 14 bases between them. Germline V gives CDR1 MGHDK, CDR2 SYGVNS. CDR3 nucleotides: TGTGCCTCCAGAGGACAGATCTCCTACGAGCAGTACTTC. It translates to CASRGQISYEQYF.

The chain uses TRBV4-2 and TRBJ1-5; D is unresolved. Germline lookup yields CDR1 LGHNA and CDR2 YNFKEQ. CDR3 size: 15 residues. The V gene lost 0 bases and the J gene lost 1 base, with 7 bases spanning the gap. CDR3 DNA: TGTGCCAGCAGCCAAGAAGACGGCAGCAATCAGCCCCAGCATTTT. It is translated as CASSQEDGSNQPQHF.

A word on this clonotype: A read error is possible here, since a much larger clone lies one base away. This chain connects TRBV12-3 or TRBV12-4 to TRBJ2-7, with unresolved D. Trimming pared 6 bases from V and 2 bases from J, leaving 5 bases between. This CDR3 is built from 11 residues. The CDR3, as DNA: TGTGCCAGCAGCCCCCCCTACGAGCAGTACTTC. It translates to CASSPPYEQYF.

The V gene is TRBV20-1, the J gene TRBJ2-3; 8 bases line up with TRBD2. Per germline, CDR1 DFQATT and CDR2 SNEGSKA (reference sequence). With 5 bases clipped from V and 5 bases from J, the junction kept 6 bases outside the gene matches. This CDR3 has 13 amino acids. The CDR3 region is CSAVGGAGDTQYF. The CDR3 DNA reads as TGCAGTGCTGTCGGGGGGGCTGGAGATACGCAGTATTTT.

The table lists this clonotype with a few counts. J is TRBJ2-2 and V is TRBV20-1, with TRBD2 matching 8 bases. CDR3 length: 13 amino acids. V was pared by 3 bases and J by 4 bases, with 1 base of the junction left unmatched. Germline assignment: CDR1 DFQATT and CDR2 SNEGSKA (reference sequence). The CDR3 sequence: CSASGRATGELFF. The DNA of the CDR3 is TGCAGTGCTAGCGGGAGGGCCACCGGGGAGCTGTTTTTT.

V and J are TRBV4-1 and TRBJ2-1, with 8 bases that match TRBD2. Germline V CDR1 and CDR2: MGHRA, YSYEKL. The CDR3 has 15 amino acids. The trim removed 4 bases at V and 2 bases at J, leaving 4 bases unmatched. The CDR3 spells CASSPGLAPYNEQFF. The DNA of the CDR3 is TGCGCCAGCAGCCCTGGACTAGCTCCCTACAATGAGCAGTTCTTC.